This TCR beta chain derives from a study of high-grade serous ovarian cancer treatment subgroups. Looked up from germline, CDR1 is MNHEY and CDR2 is SMNVEV (reference sequence). Unmatched junction bases numbered 4, after V lost 6 bases and J lost 3 bases. The CDR3 loop spans 15 amino acids. The tumor samples were collected prior to definitive surgery or chemotherapy. The data were produced by immunoSEQ multiplex PCR, yet TCRdb's version contains in-frame clones alone and is incomplete. This sample has roughly 2,700 clones; roughly four fifths occur once, and the top ten carry around 10%. Only a few counts were recorded for this clone.

Sequencing was carried out using tumor tissue. This receptor was identified in a human donor with high-grade serous ovarian cancer. The V and J genes are TRBV27 and TRBJ2-7, with 14 bases lining up with TRBD2. For the CDR3, the DNA is TGTGCCAGCAGGGGGACTAGCGGGAGTATCTACGAGCAGTACTTC. Its protein product is CASRGTSGSIYEQYF.